This T cell receptor beta chain was obtained from a study of tumour-infiltrating T cells in Burkitt lymphoma. Germline loops: CDR1 SGHDN, CDR2 FVKESK. CDR3 length: 13 amino acids. Germline trimming cut 4 bases from V and 5 bases from J; bases unmatched to any gene: 1. The data were produced by immunoSEQ multiplex PCR, yet TCRdb's version contains in-frame clones alone and is incomplete. The data contain 1,500 to 2,000 clones, roughly a sixth of them singletons. The chain combines TRBV14 with TRBJ2-3; TRBD2 agrees at 9 bases. The sequencing sample was made of tumor tissue. This TCR came from a human donor with Burkitt lymphoma. CDR3 in amino acids: CASSLLAGDTQYF. As DNA, the CDR3 is TGTGCCAGCAGCCTACTAGCGGGAGATACGCAGTATTTT. Full variable domain (remainder filled in from reference TRBV14 and TRBJ2-3): EAGVTQFPSHSVIEKGQTVTLRCDPISGHDNLYWYRRVMGKEIKFLLHFVKESKQDESGMPNNRFLAERTGGTYSTLKVQPAELEDSGVYFCASSLLAGDTQYFGPGTRLTVL.